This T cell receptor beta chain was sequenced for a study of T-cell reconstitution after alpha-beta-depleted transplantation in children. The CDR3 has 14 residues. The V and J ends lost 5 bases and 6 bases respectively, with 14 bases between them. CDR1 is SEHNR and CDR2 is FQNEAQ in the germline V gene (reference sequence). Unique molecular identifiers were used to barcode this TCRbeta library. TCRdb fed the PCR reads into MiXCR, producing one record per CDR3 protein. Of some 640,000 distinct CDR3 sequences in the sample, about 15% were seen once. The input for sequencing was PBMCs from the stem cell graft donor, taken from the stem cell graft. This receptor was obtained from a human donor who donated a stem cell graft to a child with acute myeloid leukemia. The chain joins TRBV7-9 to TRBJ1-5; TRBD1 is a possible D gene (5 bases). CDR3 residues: CASSPSGSSQPQHF. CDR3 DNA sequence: TGTGCCAGCAGCCCTTCAGGGTCAAGTCAGCCCCAGCATTTT.